What follows are 6 T cell receptor beta chains derived from one specimen sequenced in a study of blood T cell repertoires in COVID-19. Profiled with immunoSEQ multiplex PCR; TCRdb holds only in-frame clones, not every one. Here the sample spans roughly 260,000 clones, approximately 86% being singletons. Sequencing was performed on peripheral blood. The source is a man aged 40-49 years who had recovered from COVID-19.

V usage is TRBV6-5 and J usage is TRBJ1-1; D uncertain. Germline CDR1 reads MNHEY; CDR2 reads SVGAGI. V was cut by 6 bases and J by 0 bases, with 11 bases left in between. The CDR3 contains 14 residues. CDR3 sequence reads: CASSYSTMNTEAFF. CDR3 DNA sequence: TGTGCCAGCAGCTATTCAACTATGAACACTGAAGCTTTCTTT.

The gene calls are TRBV11-2 and TRBJ2-2; a weak D match, TRBD2 (6 bases). Trimming shortened V by 5 bases and J by 1 base, and 11 bases separated the two germline ends. This CDR3 region has 15 residues. Per the germline V gene, CDR1 is SGHAT and CDR2 is FQNNGV. Here the CDR3 reads CASSDGLRNTGELFF. Here the CDR3 DNA reads TGTGCCAGCAGCGACGGACTAAGGAACACCGGGGAGCTGTTTTTT.

Notes on this clone: The same CDR3 is also encoded by other DNA sequences in this sample. The rearrangement joins TRBV7-2 to TRBJ2-7; D possibly corresponds to TRBD2 (5 bases). V dropped 3 bases and J dropped 6 bases, with 6 bases sitting between them. This CDR3 contains 11 residues. CDR1 and CDR2 (germline): SGHTA, FQGNSA. CDR3 in amino acids: CASSLAGEQYF. The DNA for the CDR3 is TGTGCCAGCAGCTTGGCGGGCGAGCAGTACTTC.

The chain is built from TRBV29-1 and TRBJ2-1, with a possible D match to TRBD2 (5 bases). The CDR3 has 15 residues. In germline, CDR1 is SQVTM, CDR2 ANQGSEA. The V end was cut by 1 base, the J end by 7 bases, with 17 bases between. Written as DNA, the CDR3 is TGCAGCGTTGAAGTTGCGGGCTCCCCGTTGAATGAGCAGTTCTTC. Amino acids: CSVEVAGSPLNEQFF.

This clone showed up just a few times. The gene calls are TRBV19 and TRBJ1-6; D is unresolved. The V and J ends lost 5 bases and 5 bases respectively, with 10 bases between them. Looked up from germline, CDR1 is LNHDA and CDR2 is SQIVND (reference sequence). CDR3 size: 14 residues. In DNA, the CDR3 is TGTGCCAGTAGTTGGGCAGACGATAATTCACCCCTCCACTTT. The encoded protein is CASSWADDNSPLHF.

The rearrangement uses TRBV10-3 and TRBJ2-3, with D unresolved. Trimming shortened V by 8 bases and J by 0 bases, and 9 bases separated the two germline ends. CDR3 length equals 13 residues. CDR1 is ENHRY and CDR2 is SYGVKD in the germline V gene. The CDR3 nucleotides read TGTGCCATCGGTGTCGGGAGCACAGATACGCAGTATTTT. Residues: CAIGVGSTDTQYF.